The rows below give T cell receptor beta chains drawn from one sample of a study of T cells after posttransplantation cyclophosphamide. The assay was immunoSEQ multiplex PCR, and TCRdb's table has in-frame clones only and misses some. This sample has approximately 40,000 clones, with about three quarters found just once. The specimen comprised CD4+ T cells sorted from blood, sampled 1903 days after a stem cell transplant with posttransplant cyclophosphamide. The receptors were sampled from a female patient in her forties who received an allogeneic stem cell transplant from a related donor, was CMV-positive, and had no GVHD. Part of the T cell pool may stem from the graft donor. The CDR3 runs from the conserved cysteine through the conserved F or W. The order of the fields is CDR3 protein, V gene, J gene.

cdr3_aa: CASGTGNYGYTF
v_call: TRBV19
j_call: TRBJ1-2

cdr3_aa: CSADGRGENIQYF
v_call: TRBV29-1
j_call: TRBJ2-4

cdr3_aa: CASSVFSGDSTDTQYF
v_call: TRBV6-1
j_call: TRBJ2-3

cdr3_aa: CASSGGKGSSYNSPLHF
v_call: TRBV27
j_call: TRBJ1-6

cdr3_aa: CSVGALRPLGPMNTEAFF
v_call: TRBV29-1
j_call: TRBJ1-1

cdr3_aa: CASSEIGTETYGYTF
v_call: TRBV6-1
j_call: TRBJ1-2

cdr3_aa: CASSTPRGANYGYTF
v_call: TRBV11-2
j_call: TRBJ1-2

cdr3_aa: CASSESRGGSGGTIYF
v_call: TRBV10-2
j_call: TRBJ1-3

cdr3_aa: CAIRDRGYNEQFF
v_call: TRBV10-3
j_call: TRBJ2-1

cdr3_aa: CASSPGDRGWGTEAFF
v_call: TRBV5-6
j_call: TRBJ1-1

cdr3_aa: CASSAPDADTIYF
v_call: TRBV7-3
j_call: TRBJ1-3

cdr3_aa: CSVGQGYDNYGYTF
v_call: TRBV29-1
j_call: TRBJ1-2

cdr3_aa: CASMIAGAVNEQFF
v_call: TRBV6-1
j_call: TRBJ2-1

cdr3_aa: CASSSKPPGQGAAYGYTF
v_call: TRBV5-1
j_call: TRBJ1-2

cdr3_aa: CASSYRRGGGQPQHF
v_call: TRBV6-6
j_call: TRBJ1-5

cdr3_aa: CASSPNRVWSNQPQHF
v_call: TRBV2
j_call: TRBJ1-5

cdr3_aa: CASSGDRGTQYF
v_call: TRBV18
j_call: TRBJ2-3

cdr3_aa: CASSLEEPRVSEQFF
v_call: TRBV7-9
j_call: TRBJ2-1

cdr3_aa: CASSRMSGSTDTQYF
v_call: TRBV7-3
j_call: TRBJ2-3

cdr3_aa: CSAGTRNTEAFF
v_call: TRBV29-1
j_call: TRBJ1-1

cdr3_aa: CASSLGRLAGDLFYNEQFF
v_call: TRBV7-8
j_call: TRBJ2-1

cdr3_aa: CASSIAGGTSSPLHF
v_call: TRBV19
j_call: TRBJ1-6

cdr3_aa: CASSPELREANTGELFF
v_call: TRBV5-4
j_call: TRBJ2-2

cdr3_aa: CASSVGQGGIDTQYF
v_call: TRBV18
j_call: TRBJ2-3

cdr3_aa: CASSLVGGDGYTF
v_call: TRBV5-1
j_call: TRBJ1-2

cdr3_aa: CASSRTALENIQYF
v_call: TRBV6-5
j_call: TRBJ2-4

cdr3_aa: CASSFTLAKNIQYF
v_call: TRBV5-6
j_call: TRBJ2-4

cdr3_aa: CASSFSPGGDTGELFF
v_call: TRBV9
j_call: TRBJ2-2

cdr3_aa: CASSIVRRSTGELFF
v_call: TRBV19
j_call: TRBJ2-2

cdr3_aa: CASSLAGTTQETQYF
v_call: TRBV7-2
j_call: TRBJ2-5

cdr3_aa: CASTPGRFSATNEKLFF
v_call: TRBV27
j_call: TRBJ1-4

cdr3_aa: CASSLGDRENIQYF
v_call: TRBV7-8
j_call: TRBJ2-4